Shown below are 15 T cell receptor beta chains from a single sample sequenced in a study of shared clonotypes between healthy human individuals. As defined, naive CD8 cells were CD45RO-negative and positively selected for CCR7, with terminally differentiated effector memory CD45RA+ cells excluded. TCRdb's copy holds only in-frame clones and misses some; the assay was immunoSEQ multiplex PCR. The data contain about 580,000 clones, roughly 98% of them seen just once; the ten biggest clones take up less than 0.35%. What was sequenced was naive CD8+ T cells sorted from blood. The receptors originated from a man aged 30-40 years in good health.

V and J are TRBV29-1 and TRBJ2-7; D is unresolved. V was trimmed by 5 bases and J by 2 bases, leaving 10 bases between them. Germline CDR1 and CDR2: SQVTM and ANQGSEA. This CDR3 contains 12 residues. The CDR3 coding sequence is TGCAGCGTTCAGGACCAGACCTACGAGCAGTACTTC. Translating gives CSVQDQTYEQYF.

The V and J genes are TRBV14 and TRBJ2-3; no reliable D call. Germline lookup yields CDR1 SGHDN and CDR2 FVKESK. The CDR3 totals 15 residues. Deletions cut 6 bases from V and 2 bases from J, with 15 bases between. In DNA, the CDR3 is TGTGCCAGCAGACATAGTGGTGACAACACAGATACGCAGTATTTT. This encodes CASRHSGDNTDTQYF. Variable domain in full (rest from reference TRBV14 and TRBJ2-3): EAGVTQFPSHSVIEKGQTVTLRCDPISGHDNLYWYRRVMGKEIKFLLHFVKESKQDESGMPNNRFLAERTGGTYSTLKVQPAELEDSGVYFCASRHSGDNTDTQYFGPGTRLTVL.

The J gene is TRBJ2-3, the V gene TRBV7-9; 7 bases match TRBD2. The ends lost 1 base at V and 3 bases at J; junction bases unmatched: 7. The CDR3 spans 16 residues. Looked up from germline, CDR1 is SEHNR and CDR2 is FQNEAQ (reference sequence). The CDR3 reads CASSLVAGEVTDTQYF. The CDR3 coding sequence is TGTGCCAGCAGCTTAGTGGCGGGAGAGGTAACAGATACGCAGTATTTT.

The rearrangement joins TRBV30 to TRBJ2-7, with D possibly matching TRBD1 (5 bases). Per germline, CDR1 GTSNPN and CDR2 SVGIG (reference sequence). This CDR3 has 12 residues. With 0 bases removed from V and 6 bases from J, the gap between germline ends came to 9 bases. In DNA, the CDR3 is TGTGCCTGGAGTGTACAAGGGGCCGAGCAGTACTTC. Protein: CAWSVQGAEQYF.

The chain combines TRBV5-1 with TRBJ2-3, with unresolved D. The V end was cut by 0 bases, the J end by 3 bases, with 11 bases between. The V gene's germline CDR1 is SGHRS and CDR2 YFSETQ. The CDR3 spans 15 residues. The CDR3 sequence: CASSLDKVETDTQYF. CDR3 DNA: TGCGCCAGCAGCTTGGACAAGGTAGAGACAGATACGCAGTATTTT. Supplemented by reference TRBV5-1 and TRBJ2-3, the full variable domain reads KAGVTQTPRYLIKTRGQQVTLSCSPISGHRSVSWYQQTPGQGLQFLFEYFSETQRNKGNFPGRFSGRQFSNSRSEMNVSTLELGDSALYLCASSLDKVETDTQYFGPGTRLTVL.

The chain combines TRBV27 with TRBJ1-1; the match to TRBD1 covers 10 bases. Trimming cost V 5 bases and J 5 bases; bases outside gene matches: 8. Germline loops: CDR1 MNHEY, CDR2 SMNVEV (reference sequence). This CDR3 region has 15 residues. Written as DNA, the CDR3 is TGTGCCAGCAGTCAAGGGGGACAGGGGAGAACTGAAGCTTTCTTT. It encodes CASSQGGQGRTEAFF.

The chain combines TRBV28 with TRBJ2-1, with TRBD2 identical over 10 bases. V gave up 5 bases and J gave up 7 bases; unmatched junction bases: 11. This CDR3 is 16 amino acids long. Germline CDR1 reads MDHEN; CDR2 reads SYDVKM. This CDR3 reads CASSLLLAGVDNEQFF. CDR3 bases: TGTGCCAGCAGTCTACTTCTAGCGGGAGTGGATAATGAGCAGTTCTTC.

V gene TRBV9 combines with J gene TRBJ1-3; perhaps TRBD1 as D (6 bases). Germline CDR1 SGDLS, CDR2 YYNGEE. The V end was cut by 0 bases, the J end by 4 bases, with 11 bases between. The CDR3 extends over 15 amino acids. In nucleotides, the CDR3 is TGTGCCAGCAGCGTAGAATCAGGGGTCGGAAACACCATATATTTT. Translation: CASSVESGVGNTIYF.

The CDR3 loop is CSALAGFQYF. CDR3 DNA: TGCAGTGCACTAGCAGGGTTCCAGTACTTC. The J gene is TRBJ2-7, the V gene TRBV20-1; D is possibly TRBD2 (6 bases). The CDR3 length is 10 residues. Trimming removed 6 bases at V and 10 bases at J, with 13 bases between. Germline V gives CDR1 DFQATT, CDR2 SNEGSKA (reference sequence).

The chain recombines TRBV7-8 with TRBJ2-1; possible D gene TRBD2, 5 bases. Germline assignment: CDR1 SGHVS and CDR2 FQNEAQ. V lost 4 bases and J lost 10, with 20 bases in between. This CDR3 has 15 residues. CDR3 residues: CASSSTTRGSTEQFF. The CDR3, as DNA: TGTGCCAGCAGCTCCACTACTAGAGGATCGACAGAGCAGTTCTTC.

The chain uses TRBV6-5 and TRBJ2-1; D is tentatively TRBD1 or TRBD2 (5 bases each). V lost 9 bases and J 6 bases, leaving 12 bases between the germline ends. Per germline, CDR1 MNHEY and CDR2 SVGAGI. The CDR3 runs 12 residues. The CDR3 DNA reads as TGTGCCAGTGGGGGTGGGGGCAATGAGCAGTTCTTC. Protein product: CASGGGGNEQFF.

This chain's CDR3 is CASSLELGSTDTQYF. CDR3 coding DNA: TGTGCCAGCAGTTTAGAACTAGGAAGCACAGATACGCAGTATTTT. V is TRBV27 and J is TRBJ2-3; maybe TRBD2 (5 bases). The germline V and J ends were trimmed by 2 bases and 0 bases, with 9 bases remaining between them. The CDR3 runs to 15 residues. Germline CDR1 reads MNHEY; CDR2 reads SMNVEV (reference sequence).

The genes are TRBV4-1 and TRBJ1-2; D remains unclear. Trimming removed 0 bases at V and 8 bases at J, with 10 bases between. Germline CDR1 reads MGHRA; CDR2 reads YSYEKL. The CDR3 extends over 13 amino acids. The CDR3 region is CASSQETRFGYTF. For the CDR3, the DNA is TGCGCCAGCAGCCAAGAAACTCGGTTCGGCTACACCTTC.

This chain connects TRBV4-2 to TRBJ2-1; D is possibly TRBD2 (6 bases). Trimming left V 1 base short and J 5 bases short, with 9 bases between. The germline gives CDR1 LGHNA, CDR2 YNFKEQ. The CDR3 is made up of 14 amino acids. The CDR3 DNA reads TGTGCCAGCAGCCAAGTAGCGGACCACAATGAGCAGTTCTTC. This encodes CASSQVADHNEQFF.

Only one count was recorded for this clone. This rearrangement joins TRBV7-8 to TRBJ2-2; 11 bases match TRBD1. The CDR3 is 14 amino acids. Germline V CDR1 and CDR2: SGHVS, FQNEAQ. V lost 6 bases, J lost 7 bases, and 4 bases stayed unmatched. The CDR3 spells CASRDRGLIGELFF. As DNA, the CDR3 is TGTGCCAGCAGGGACAGGGGGCTAATCGGGGAGCTGTTTTTT.